The 19 T cell receptor beta chains in this list originate from one sample, sequenced in a study of blood T cell repertoires in COVID-19. Profiled with immunoSEQ multiplex PCR; TCRdb holds only in-frame clones, not every one. Of under 350,000 clones in the sample, approximately 89% were seen once. The sample comprised PBMCs or T cells enriched from blood (not recorded which). These receptors all stem from a woman aged 55-75 years who had recovered from COVID-19.

This clone showed up just once. The chain carries TRBV3-1 (or the pseudogene TRBV3-2) and TRBJ2-5; 9 nucleotides line up with TRBD1. CDR3 size: 15 residues. Trimming cost V 4 bases and J 5 bases; bases outside gene matches: 8. CDR1 and CDR2 (germline): LGHDT, YNNKEL (reference sequence). The CDR3 loop is CASSRSQGARETQYF. The CDR3 DNA follows: TGTGCCAGCAGCCGCTCACAGGGGGCGCGGGAGACCCAGTACTTC.

The table lists this clone with a count of one. V and J are TRBV19 and TRBJ2-1; TRBD2 agrees at 12 bases. This CDR3 has 16 amino acids. J gave up 4 bases and V 0 bases, and 1 base lay outside the gene matches. Germline-derived CDR1 and CDR2 are LNHDA and SQIVND (reference sequence). The CDR3 protein is CASSIETSGGYNEQFF. DNA of the CDR3: TGTGCCAGTAGTATAGAGACTAGCGGGGGTTACAATGAGCAGTTCTTC.

CDR3 sequence reads: CASRPQGAYGYTF. DNA of the CDR3: TGTGCCAGTAGGCCACAGGGGGCCTATGGCTACACCTTC. This chain links TRBV19 with TRBJ1-2, with 9 positions matching TRBD1. Germline V gene lookup returns CDR1 LNHDA and CDR2 SQIVND (reference sequence). The CDR3 length is 13 residues. J lost 4 bases, V lost 6 bases, and 3 bases had no gene match.

The chain has TRBV27 and TRBJ2-3; 9 bases match TRBD2. The CDR3 runs to 16 residues. Germline CDR1 MNHEY, CDR2 SMNVEV (reference sequence). The ends lost 1 base at V and 3 bases at J; junction bases unmatched: 5. Here the CDR3 reads CASSLFSGGLTDTQYF. The CDR3 bases are TGTGCCAGCAGTTTATTCAGCGGGGGGTTGACAGATACGCAGTATTTT.

The gene calls are TRBV28 and TRBJ1-5; a possible D gene is TRBD1 (5 bases). Germline assignment: CDR1 MDHEN and CDR2 SYDVKM. The CDR3 loop spans 13 amino acids. Trimming cost V 2 bases and J 4 bases, with 6 bases left between them. The CDR3 sequence: CASSLGANQPQHF. The DNA of the CDR3 is TGTGCCAGCAGTTTAGGGGCTAATCAGCCCCAGCATTTT.

The chain is built from TRBV6-5 and TRBJ2-1; D is perhaps TRBD1 (6 bases). This CDR3 is 14 amino acids long. The germline gives CDR1 MNHEY, CDR2 SVGAGI. V lost 4 bases, J lost 7 bases, and 14 bases lay in between. CDR3 sequence reads: CASSWDNQRNEQFF. The CDR3, as DNA: TGTGCCAGCAGTTGGGACAACCAAAGGAATGAGCAGTTCTTC.

The sample holds a few counts of this clone. The chain has TRBV30 and TRBJ2-7; no definite D call. This CDR3 comprises 11 residues. Trimming took off 3 bases at V and 0 bases at J, with 3 bases between the two ends. CDR1 and CDR2 (germline): GTSNPN, SVGIG (reference sequence). The CDR3 region is CAWSLSYEQYF. The DNA of the CDR3 is TGTGCCTGGAGCCTCTCCTACGAGCAGTACTTC. The full variable domain, with the rest looked up from reference TRBV30 and TRBJ2-7, is SQTIHQWPATLVQPVGSPLSLECTVEGTSNPNLYWYRQAAGRGLQLLFYSVGIGQISSEVPQNLSASRPQDRQFILSSKKLLLSDSGFYLCAWSLSYEQYFGPGTRLTVT.

The CDR3 protein is CASSLEDSPLAGYTF. CDR3 sequence (DNA): TGTGCCAGCAGCTTAGAGGACAGCCCCCTGGCCGGCTACACCTTC. The chain carries TRBV11-2 and TRBJ1-2; tentatively, D is TRBD1 (6 bases). The V end was cut by 0 bases, the J end by 8 bases, with 16 bases between. The germline V gene encodes CDR1 SGHAT and CDR2 FQNNGV. There are 15 residues in the CDR3.

The rearrangement links TRBV7-9 to TRBJ1-2; D remains ambiguous. CDR3 length: 13 amino acids. Germline V gives CDR1 SEHNR, CDR2 FQNEAQ (reference sequence). Trimming left V 2 bases short and J 4 bases short, with 8 bases between. For the CDR3, the DNA is TGTGCCAGCAGCTTATCGGCGGTCTATGGCTACACCTTC. It yields the protein CASSLSAVYGYTF. The complete variable domain, with remaining parts taken from reference TRBV7-9 and TRBJ1-2, reads DTGVSQNPRHKITKRGQNVTFRCDPISEHNRLYWYRQTLGQGPEFLTYFQNEAQLEKSRLLSDRFSAERPKGSFSTLEIQRTEQGDSAMYLCASSLSAVYGYTFGSGTRLTVV.

This chain joins TRBV13 and TRBJ2-3; 7 nucleotides agree with TRBD2. With 3 bases clipped from V and 8 bases from J, the junction kept 8 bases outside the gene matches. Germline V gene data show CDR1 as PRHDT and CDR2 as FYEKMQ (reference sequence). This CDR3 has 14 amino acids. The CDR3: CASSLRGKVLTQYF. CDR3 DNA sequence: TGTGCCAGCAGCTTGCGGGGGAAGGTGCTTACGCAGTATTTT. Looking up the rest from reference TRBV13 and TRBJ2-3 gives the full variable domain: AAGVIQSPRHLIKEKRETATLKCYPIPRHDTVYWYQQGPGQDPQFLISFYEKMQSDKGSIPDRFSAQQFSDYHSELNMSSLELGDSALYFCASSLRGKVLTQYFGPGTRLTVL.

The V call is TRBV10-3, the J call TRBJ2-5, with D possibly being TRBD1 (6 bases). The CDR3 has 14 residues. V lost 7 bases and J lost 3, with 15 bases in between. From germline, CDR1 is ENHRY and CDR2 SYGVKD. Here the CDR3 reads CAIKSRDTEETQYF. The CDR3 bases are TGTGCCATCAAGAGCCGGGACACTGAAGAGACCCAGTACTTC.

As concerns this clone: Other DNA sequences in this specimen translate into the identical CDR3. The chain is built from TRBV30 and TRBJ1-1; TRBD1 aligns across 7 bases. CDR3 length equals 13 residues. Germline V CDR1 and CDR2: GTSNPN, SVGIG (reference sequence). V dropped 2 bases and J dropped 1; count of bases not matched to a gene: 1. CDR3 bases: TGTGCCTGGAGTAGACAGGGGAACACTGAAGCTTTCTTT. It yields the protein CAWSRQGNTEAFF. Full variable domain (outside the CDR3, taken from reference TRBV30 and TRBJ1-1): SQTIHQWPATLVQPVGSPLSLECTVEGTSNPNLYWYRQAAGRGLQLLFYSVGIGQISSEVPQNLSASRPQDRQFILSSKKLLLSDSGFYLCAWSRQGNTEAFFGQGTRLTVV.

V and J are TRBV7-2 and TRBJ1-2; D is possibly TRBD1 (6 bases). The CDR3 loop spans 14 amino acids. V lost 4 bases and J 7 bases, leaving 16 bases between the germline ends. CDR1 is SGHTA and CDR2 is FQGNSA in the germline V gene. CDR3 coding DNA: TGTGCCAGCAGCTCATCAACAGGGTTTGTTGGCTACACCTTC. Amino acid sequence: CASSSSTGFVGYTF.

The J gene is TRBJ1-2, the V gene TRBV28; D not certain. V was cut by 6 bases and J by 7 bases, with 12 bases left in between. Germline CDR1 is MDHEN and CDR2 is SYDVKM. The length of the CDR3 is 12 residues. In DNA, the CDR3 is TGTGCCAGCAGGCCCCCCTCTAGTGGCTACACCTTC. Translating it yields CASRPPSSGYTF.

The V and J genes are TRBV14 and TRBJ2-5, with a possible D match to TRBD2 (7 bases). This CDR3 spans 13 amino acids. The germline CDR1 and CDR2 sequences are SGHDN and FVKESK. V was pared by 7 bases and J by 4 bases, with 13 bases between. The CDR3 sequence is CASTPRGAETQYF. In DNA, the CDR3 is TGTGCCAGCACCCCCCGGGGGGCAGAGACCCAGTACTTC.

The chain combines TRBV28 with TRBJ1-6; tentatively, D is TRBD1 (6 bases). CDR1 MDHEN and CDR2 SYDVKM come from the germline V gene. V lost 5 bases and J 8 bases, leaving 10 bases between the germline ends. The CDR3 sequence is 13 residues long. The CDR3 loop is CASSTRTDSPLHF. The DNA for the CDR3 is TGTGCCAGCAGTACGAGGACAGATTCACCCCTCCACTTT.

This rearrangement joins TRBV25-1 to TRBJ1-2; D gene ambiguous. The ends were cut back, 4 bases at V and 2 bases at J, with 11 bases in the middle. The CDR3 contains 14 residues. Germline V gene sequence: CDR1 MGHDK, CDR2 SYGVNS. The CDR3: CASSAVEKNYGYTF. The CDR3 nucleotides are TGTGCCAGCAGTGCGGTTGAGAAGAACTATGGCTACACCTTC.

A note on this clone: The same CDR3 is also encoded by other DNA sequences in this sample. The chain employs TRBV28 and TRBJ2-7; no reliable D call. Between the trimmed V and J ends, which lost 2 bases and 3 bases, there was a span of 5 bases. This CDR3 has 12 amino acids. Per the germline V gene, CDR1 is MDHEN and CDR2 is SYDVKM. The CDR3 loop is CASSLGGYEQYF. The DNA of the CDR3 is TGTGCCAGCAGTTTAGGCGGCTACGAGCAGTACTTC. The full variable domain, rest sourced from reference TRBV28 and TRBJ2-7, is DVKVTQSSRYLVKRTGEKVFLECVQDMDHENMFWYRQDPGLGLRLIYFSYDVKMKEKGDIPEGYSVSREKKERFSLILESASTNQTSMYLCASSLGGYEQYFGPGTRLTVT.

The chain has TRBV7-8 and TRBJ1-6, with 8 bases identical to TRBD1. CDR3 size: 15 residues. Germline V lookup: CDR1 SGHVS, CDR2 FQNEAQ. The ends lost 5 bases at V and 9 bases at J; junction bases unmatched: 9. The CDR3 DNA is TGTGCCAGCAGCCTCGCGGACAGGGTAGTTTCACCCCTCCACTTT. Amino acid sequence: CASSLADRVVSPLHF.